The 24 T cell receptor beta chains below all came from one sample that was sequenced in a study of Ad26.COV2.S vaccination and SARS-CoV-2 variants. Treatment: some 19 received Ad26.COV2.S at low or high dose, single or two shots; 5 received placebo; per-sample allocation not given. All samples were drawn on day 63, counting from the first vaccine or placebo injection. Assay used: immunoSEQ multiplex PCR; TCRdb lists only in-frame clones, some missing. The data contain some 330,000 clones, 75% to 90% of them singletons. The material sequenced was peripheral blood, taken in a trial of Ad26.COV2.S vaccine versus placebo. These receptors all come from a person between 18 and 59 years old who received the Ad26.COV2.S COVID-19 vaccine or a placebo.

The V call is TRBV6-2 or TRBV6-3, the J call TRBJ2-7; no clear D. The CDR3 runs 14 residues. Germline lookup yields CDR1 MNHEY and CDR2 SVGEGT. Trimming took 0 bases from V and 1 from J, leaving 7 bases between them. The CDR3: CASSYSVGSYEQYF. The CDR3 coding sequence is TGTGCCAGCAGTTACTCGGTAGGTTCCTACGAGCAGTACTTC.

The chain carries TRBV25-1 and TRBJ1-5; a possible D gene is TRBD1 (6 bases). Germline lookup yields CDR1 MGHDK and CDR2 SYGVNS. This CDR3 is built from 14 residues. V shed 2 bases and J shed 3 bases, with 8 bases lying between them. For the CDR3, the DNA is TGTGCCAGCAGTGAAGGACAGCCCAATCAGCCCCAGCATTTT. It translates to CASSEGQPNQPQHF.

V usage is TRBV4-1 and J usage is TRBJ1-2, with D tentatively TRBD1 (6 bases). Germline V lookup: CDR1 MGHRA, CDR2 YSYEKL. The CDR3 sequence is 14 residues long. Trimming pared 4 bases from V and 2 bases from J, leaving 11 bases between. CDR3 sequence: CASSLNRENYGYTF. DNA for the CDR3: TGCGCCAGCAGCCTGAACAGGGAGAACTATGGCTACACCTTC.

CDR3 in DNA: TGCGCCAGCAGCTTTCTTAGCGGGCAGTACAATGAGCAGTTCTTC. It is translated as CASSFLSGQYNEQFF. The gene calls are TRBV5-1 and TRBJ2-1, with 7 bases aligning to TRBD2. The V gene end was trimmed by 2 bases and the J gene end by 4 bases; junction bases not matched to a gene: 6. This CDR3 is built from 15 residues. The germline CDR1 and CDR2 sequences are SGHRS and YFSETQ. The whole variable domain, remainder taken from reference TRBV5-1 and TRBJ2-1, is KAGVTQTPRYLIKTRGQQVTLSCSPISGHRSVSWYQQTPGQGLQFLFEYFSETQRNKGNFPGRFSGRQFSNSRSEMNVSTLELGDSALYLCASSFLSGQYNEQFFGPGTRLTVL.

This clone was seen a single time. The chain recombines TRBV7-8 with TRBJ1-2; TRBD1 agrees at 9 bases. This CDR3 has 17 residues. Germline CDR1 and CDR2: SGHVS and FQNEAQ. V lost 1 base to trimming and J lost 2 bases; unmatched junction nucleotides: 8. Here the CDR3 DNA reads TGTGCCAGCAGCTTAGAGCGCGGGACAGGGAACAACTATGGCTACACCTTC. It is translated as CASSLERGTGNNYGYTF.

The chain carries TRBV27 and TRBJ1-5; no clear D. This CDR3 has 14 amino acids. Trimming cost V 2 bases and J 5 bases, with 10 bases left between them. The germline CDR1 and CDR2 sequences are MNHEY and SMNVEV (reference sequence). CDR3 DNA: TGTGCCAGCAGTTTAAGCGGGAGTCATCAGCCCCAGCATTTT. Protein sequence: CASSLSGSHQPQHF.

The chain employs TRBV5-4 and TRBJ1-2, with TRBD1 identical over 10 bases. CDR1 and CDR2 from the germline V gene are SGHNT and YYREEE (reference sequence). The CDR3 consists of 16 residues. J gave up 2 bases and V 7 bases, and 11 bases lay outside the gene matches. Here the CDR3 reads CASWGTGAEVNYGYTF. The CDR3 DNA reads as TGTGCCAGCTGGGGGACAGGGGCCGAAGTGAACTATGGCTACACCTTC.

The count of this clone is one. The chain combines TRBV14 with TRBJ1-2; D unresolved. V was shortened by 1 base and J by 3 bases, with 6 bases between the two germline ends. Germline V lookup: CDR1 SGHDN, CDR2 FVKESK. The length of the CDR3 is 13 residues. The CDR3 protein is CASSQGGYYGYTF. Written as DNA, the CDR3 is TGTGCCAGCAGCCAAGGAGGGTACTATGGCTACACCTTC.

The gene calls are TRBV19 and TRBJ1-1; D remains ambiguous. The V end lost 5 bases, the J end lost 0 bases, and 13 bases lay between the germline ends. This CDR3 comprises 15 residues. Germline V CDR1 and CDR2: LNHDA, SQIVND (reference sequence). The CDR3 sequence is CASSSGEYMNTEAFF. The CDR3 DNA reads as TGTGCCAGTAGTTCTGGAGAGTACATGAACACTGAAGCTTTCTTT.

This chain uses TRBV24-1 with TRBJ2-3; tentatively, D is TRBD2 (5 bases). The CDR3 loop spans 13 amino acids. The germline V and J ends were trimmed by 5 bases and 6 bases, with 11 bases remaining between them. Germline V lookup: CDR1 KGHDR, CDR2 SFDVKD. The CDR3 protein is CATSVGSRDTQYF. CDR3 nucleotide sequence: TGTGCCACCAGTGTAGGGAGTCGGGATACGCAGTATTTT.

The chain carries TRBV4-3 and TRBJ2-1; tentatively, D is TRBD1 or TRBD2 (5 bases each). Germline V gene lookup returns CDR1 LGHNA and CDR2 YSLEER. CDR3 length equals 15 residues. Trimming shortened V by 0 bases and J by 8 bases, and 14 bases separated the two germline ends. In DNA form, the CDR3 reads TGCGCCAGCAGCCAAGATGGGGCGGGTTGGGATGAGCAGTTCTTC. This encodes CASSQDGAGWDEQFF.

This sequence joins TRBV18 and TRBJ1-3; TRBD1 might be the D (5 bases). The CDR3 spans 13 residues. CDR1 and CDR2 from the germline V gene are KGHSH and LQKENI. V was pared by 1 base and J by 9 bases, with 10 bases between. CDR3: CASSPQGESTIYF. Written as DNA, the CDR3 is TGTGCCAGCTCACCACAAGGGGAGAGCACCATATATTTT.

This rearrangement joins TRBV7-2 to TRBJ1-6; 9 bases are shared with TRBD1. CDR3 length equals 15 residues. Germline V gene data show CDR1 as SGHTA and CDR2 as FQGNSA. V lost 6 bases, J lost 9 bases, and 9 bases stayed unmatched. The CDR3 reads CASSTPGQGGSPLHF. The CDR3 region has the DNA TGTGCCAGCAGTACCCCGGGACAGGGCGGTTCACCCCTCCACTTT.

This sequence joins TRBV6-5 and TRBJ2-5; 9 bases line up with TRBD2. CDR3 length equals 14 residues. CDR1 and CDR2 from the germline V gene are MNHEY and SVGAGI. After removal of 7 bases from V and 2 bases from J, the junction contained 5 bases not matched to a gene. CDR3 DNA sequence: TGTGCCAGCACCGGACTAGCGATACAAGAGACCCAGTACTTC. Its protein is CASTGLAIQETQYF.

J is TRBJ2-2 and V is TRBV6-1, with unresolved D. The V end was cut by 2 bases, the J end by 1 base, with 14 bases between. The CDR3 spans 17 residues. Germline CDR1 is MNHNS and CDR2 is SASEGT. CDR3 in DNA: TGTGCCAGCAGTGAATTTGGGGTGACGGTGAACACCGGGGAGCTGTTTTTT. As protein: CASSEFGVTVNTGELFF.

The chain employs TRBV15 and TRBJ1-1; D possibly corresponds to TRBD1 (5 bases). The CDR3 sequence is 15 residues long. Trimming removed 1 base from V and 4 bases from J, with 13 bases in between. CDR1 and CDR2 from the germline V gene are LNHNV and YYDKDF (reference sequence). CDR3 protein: CATSRGGAQATEAFF. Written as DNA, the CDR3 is TGTGCCACCAGCAGAGGTGGGGCGCAGGCCACTGAAGCTTTCTTT.

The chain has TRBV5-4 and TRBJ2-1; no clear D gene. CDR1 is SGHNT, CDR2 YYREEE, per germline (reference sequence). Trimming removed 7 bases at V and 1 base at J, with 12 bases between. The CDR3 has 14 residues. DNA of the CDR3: TGTGCCAGCTGCGAGACGGGTTCCTACAATGAGCAGTTCTTC. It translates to CASCETGSYNEQFF.

Here the CDR3 reads CAIGWSGLTQGLLTF. CDR3 DNA: TGTGCTATAGGATGGTCGGGCCTGACGCAGGGTCTTCTCACCTTC. The J gene is TRBJ1-2, the V gene TRBV3-1 (or the pseudogene TRBV3-2); D is perhaps TRBD1 (5 bases). The CDR3 consists of 15 residues. The germline gives CDR1 LGHDT, CDR2 YNNKEL (reference sequence).

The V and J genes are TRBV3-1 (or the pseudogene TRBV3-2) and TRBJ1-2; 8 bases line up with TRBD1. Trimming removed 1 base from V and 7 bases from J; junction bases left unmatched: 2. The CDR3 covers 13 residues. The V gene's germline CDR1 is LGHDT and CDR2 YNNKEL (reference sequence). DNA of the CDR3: TGTGCCAGCAGCCAAGGGACAGGGATTGGCTACACCTTC. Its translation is CASSQGTGIGYTF.

The CDR3 DNA reads TGTGCCAGCAGCTTAGAGGTCAGCAACTTCTACAATGAGCAGTTCTTC. Translation gives CASSLEVSNFYNEQFF. The chain recombines TRBV7-8 with TRBJ2-1; D is unclear. The V gene lost 1 base and the J gene lost 3 bases, with 13 bases spanning the gap. Germline V gene sequence: CDR1 SGHVS, CDR2 FQNEAQ. The CDR3 sequence is 16 residues long.

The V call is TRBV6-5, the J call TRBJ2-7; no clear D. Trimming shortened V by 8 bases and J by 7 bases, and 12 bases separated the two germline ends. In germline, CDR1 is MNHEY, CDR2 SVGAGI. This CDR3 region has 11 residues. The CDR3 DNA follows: TGTGCCAGCGGGCCAGTATGGGAGCAGTACGTC. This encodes CASGPVWEQYV.

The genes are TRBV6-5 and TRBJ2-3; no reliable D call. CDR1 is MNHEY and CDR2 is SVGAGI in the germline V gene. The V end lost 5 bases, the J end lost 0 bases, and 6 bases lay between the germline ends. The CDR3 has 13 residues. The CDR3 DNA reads TGTGCCAGCAGTCTAGACAGCACAGATACGCAGTATTTT. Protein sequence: CASSLDSTDTQYF.

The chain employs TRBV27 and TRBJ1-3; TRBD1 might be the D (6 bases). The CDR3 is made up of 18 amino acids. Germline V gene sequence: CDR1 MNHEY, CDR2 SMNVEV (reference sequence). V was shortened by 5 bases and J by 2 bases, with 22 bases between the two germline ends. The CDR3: CASSRSSIQGSTGNTIYF. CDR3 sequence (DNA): TGTGCCAGCAGTAGGTCCTCAATACAGGGTTCAACTGGAAACACCATATATTTT.

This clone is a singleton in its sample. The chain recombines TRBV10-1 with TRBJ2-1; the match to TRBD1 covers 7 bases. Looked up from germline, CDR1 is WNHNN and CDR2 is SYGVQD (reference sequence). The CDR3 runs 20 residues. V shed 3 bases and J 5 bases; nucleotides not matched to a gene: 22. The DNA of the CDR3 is TGCGCCAGCAGTGAATCGAGTTCCCCCAAAGACAGGGCCATACACAATGAGCAGTTCTTC. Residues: CASSESSSPKDRAIHNEQFF.